This T cell receptor beta chain was found in a study of blood T cell repertoires in COVID-19. This CDR3 comprises 14 residues. J lost 14 bases, V lost 6 bases, and 9 bases had no gene match. In germline, CDR1 is SNHLY, CDR2 FYNNEI. Study processing details: For nucleated cells, counts were estimated from reference gene primer amplification. The method was immunoSEQ multiplex PCR; TCRdb's version includes in-frame clones alone and lacks a portion of them. That table is the source of V, J and clone size, and D and trimming were worked out from the DNA. This sample has 250,000 to 300,000 clones, with 89% found just once. Resolution of symptoms, clearance, or two negative PCRs was present in recovered Cohort 3 donors.

The rearrangement joins TRBV2 to TRBJ2-1; TRBD2 matches 14 bases. The sequence derives from a woman in her 40s who had recovered from COVID-19. Sample: PBMCs or T cells enriched from blood (not recorded which). The CDR3 loop reads CASSGGTSGGDKFF. In DNA form, the CDR3 reads TGTGCCAGCAGCGGGGGGACTAGCGGGGGAGATAAGTTCTTC. The full variable domain, in which reference TRBV2 and TRBJ2-1 provide the parts outside the CDR3, is EPEVTQTPSHQVTQMGQEVILRCVPISNHLYFYWYRQILGQKVEFLVSFYNNEISEKSEIFDDQFSVERPDGSNFTLKIRSTKLEDSAMYFCASSGGTSGGDKFFGPGTRLTVL.